This TCR beta chain comes out of a study of cytotoxic CD8 clonotypes in ibrutinib-treated CLL. As for the study in general: The patients comprised some 10 relapsed/refractory and approximately 16 treatment-naive cases, about 18 IGHV unmutated. Each sample contained, on average, roughly 250,000 productive templates and 94,000 or so productive rearrangements.

The CDR3 runs to 16 residues. Deletions cut 4 bases from V and 5 bases from J, with 18 bases between. Germline V lookup: CDR1 MNHEY, CDR2 SMNVEV (reference sequence). Clones were read by immunoSEQ multiplex PCR, and TCRdb kept only the in-frame ones, dropping some. The data hold roughly 20,000 clones, with less than 80% observed a single time. The receptor was isolated from a human donor with chronic lymphocytic leukemia. V is TRBV27 and J is TRBJ2-1; a weak D match, TRBD2 (6 bases). Sequencing was performed on PBMCs, taken before ibrutinib treatment. CDR3 DNA: TGTGCCAGCAGTTCCCTCGGGGCGGGAATTCACAATGAGCAGTTCTTC. It translates to CASSSLGAGIHNEQFF.